The 16 T cell receptor beta chains reported below all come from one sample, sequenced in a study of cytotoxic CD8 clonotypes in ibrutinib-treated CLL. Assay: immunoSEQ multiplex PCR; the TCRdb copy retains only in-frame clones and omits some. The repertoire holds over 95,000 clones, with approximately 56% as singletons. Sequencing was performed on PBMCs, taken after 24 months of ibrutinib treatment. These receptors all stem from a human donor with chronic lymphocytic leukemia.

DNA of the CDR3: TGTGCCAGCAAACGACAAGGGCGGCCCCAAGAGACCCAGTACTTC. Its protein product is CASKRQGRPQETQYF. This chain links TRBV6-5 with TRBJ2-5; D gene unclear. The ends were cut back, 7 bases at V and 1 base at J, with 16 bases in the middle. The CDR3 length is 15 residues. Looked up from germline, CDR1 is MNHEY and CDR2 is SVGAGI.

The chain carries TRBV25-1 and TRBJ2-7, with 9 bases identical to TRBD1. Trimming removed 5 bases from V and 5 bases from J; junction bases left unmatched: 4. The CDR3 is 13 residues long. Germline V gene sequence: CDR1 MGHDK, CDR2 SYGVNS. The CDR3 protein is CASSWTGEDEQYF. CDR3 nucleotide sequence: TGTGCCAGCAGTTGGACAGGGGAGGACGAGCAGTACTTC.

In its sample, this clone was seen a few times. The V call is TRBV7-9, the J call TRBJ1-1; no definite D call. The V end lost 1 base, the J end lost 3 bases, and 6 bases lay between the germline ends. The CDR3 is 13 amino acids. Germline-derived CDR1 and CDR2 are SEHNR and FQNEAQ (reference sequence). The CDR3 DNA is TGTGCCAGCAGCTTAGGTCAGCACACTGAAGCTTTCTTT. Amino acid sequence: CASSLGQHTEAFF. Filled out from reference TRBV7-9 and TRBJ1-1, the complete variable domain reads DTGVSQNPRHKITKRGQNVTFRCDPISEHNRLYWYRQTLGQGPEFLTYFQNEAQLEKSRLLSDRFSAERPKGSFSTLEIQRTEQGDSAMYLCASSLGQHTEAFFGQGTRLTVV.

This clone appeared a few times. The rearrangement uses TRBV29-1 and TRBJ2-7; D is possibly TRBD1 or TRBD2 (5 bases each). Germline lookup yields CDR1 SQVTM and CDR2 ANQGSEA. This CDR3 region has 13 residues. The germline V and J ends were trimmed by 3 bases and 2 bases, with 11 bases remaining between them. The chain's CDR3 is CSVEGPGPYEQYF. The DNA for the CDR3 is TGCAGCGTTGAGGGACCGGGGCCCTACGAGCAGTACTTC.

The chain is built from TRBV29-1 and TRBJ2-2, with D unclear. V lost 7 bases and J 8 bases, leaving 8 bases between the germline ends. Germline CDR1 reads SQVTM; CDR2 reads ANQGSEA. The CDR3 has 10 amino acids. CDR3 nucleotides: TGCAGCGCCCTAAAGGGGGAGCTGTTTTTT. This encodes CSALKGELFF.

The chain couples TRBV5-1 to TRBJ1-6; D call uncertain. This CDR3 is 12 amino acids long. Looked up from germline, CDR1 is SGHRS and CDR2 is YFSETQ. With 5 bases removed from V and 7 bases from J, the gap between germline ends came to 7 bases. The CDR3 spells CASRLENSPLHF. CDR3 bases: TGCGCCAGCAGATTAGAGAATTCACCCCTCCACTTT.

This sequence joins TRBV28 and TRBJ1-1, with D unresolved. The CDR3 is 12 amino acids. V was shortened by 2 bases and J by 3 bases, with 4 bases between the two germline ends. Germline V gene sequence: CDR1 MDHEN, CDR2 SYDVKM. CDR3 amino acids: CASSLVYTEAFF. CDR3 bases: TGTGCCAGCAGTTTAGTGTACACTGAAGCTTTCTTT.

The rearrangement joins TRBV6-6 to TRBJ2-1, with TRBD2 identical over 8 bases. The germline gives CDR1 MNHNY, CDR2 SVGAGI (reference sequence). CDR3 length equals 15 residues. V dropped 5 bases and J dropped 2; count of bases not matched to a gene: 5. CDR3 nucleotides: TGTGCCAGCAGTCTCAGACTAGCGCCCTACAATGAGCAGTTCTTC. Encoded protein: CASSLRLAPYNEQFF.

V is TRBV30 and J is TRBJ1-5; D not resolved. Germline values: CDR1 GTSNPN, CDR2 SVGIG (reference sequence). The length of the CDR3 is 15 residues. V lost 0 bases, J lost 4 bases, and 13 bases lay in between. CDR3 bases: TGTGCCTGGAGTGTACTCTCTGGTCATAATCAGCCCCAGCATTTT. Translation: CAWSVLSGHNQPQHF.

This clone was detected only a few times. The genes are TRBV19 and TRBJ1-2; 9 positions agree with TRBD1. The CDR3 extends over 11 amino acids. J lost 7 bases, V lost 9 bases, and 3 bases had no gene match. Germline V gene data show CDR1 as LNHDA and CDR2 as SQIVND (reference sequence). The chain's CDR3 is CASTGGFGYTF. CDR3 DNA sequence: TGTGCCAGCACAGGGGGCTTTGGCTACACCTTC.

The rearrangement joins TRBV5-1 to TRBJ1-1; a weak D match, TRBD1 (6 bases). CDR1 is SGHRS and CDR2 is YFSETQ in the germline V gene. Trimming removed 0 bases from V and 2 bases from J, with 11 bases in between. This CDR3 spans 15 amino acids. CDR3 bases: TGCGCCAGCAGCTTGGAGGGACACCTAAACACTGAAGCTTTCTTT. Translated: CASSLEGHLNTEAFF.

The rearrangement uses TRBV9 and TRBJ1-2; D possibly corresponds to TRBD1 (6 bases). The CDR3 is made up of 14 amino acids. Germline V gene sequence: CDR1 SGDLS, CDR2 YYNGEE. V lost 4 bases and J lost 11, with 21 bases in between. The CDR3 DNA is TGTGCCAGCAGCTACTCACAGGGATATGGCTTTTACACCTTC. This sequence encodes CASSYSQGYGFYTF.

The chain joins TRBV7-9 to TRBJ2-5; perhaps TRBD2 as D (7 bases). This CDR3 is 14 amino acids long. V was pared by 5 bases and J by 5 bases, with 15 bases between. The germline V gene has CDR1 SEHNR and CDR2 FQNEAQ (reference sequence). This chain's CDR3 is CASSRGGSAETQYF. The CDR3 coding sequence is TGTGCCAGCAGCCGCGGGGGCTCCGCGGAGACCCAGTACTTC.

The rearrangement joins TRBV7-3 to TRBJ1-1; 7 nucleotides agree with TRBD1. V shed 6 bases, J shed 1 base, and the junction held 11 bases outside the gene matches. The V gene's germline CDR1 is SGHTA and CDR2 FQGTGA. The CDR3 is 16 residues long. CDR3 nucleotides: TGTGCCAGCAGTTTAGACGGACAGGTCGGGAACACTGAAGCTTTCTTT. Its protein is CASSLDGQVGNTEAFF.

This clone came up many times. This chain joins TRBV30 and TRBJ1-1; 9 nucleotides agree with TRBD1. V lost 1 base and J lost 8; bases outside the gene matches: 14. Germline V gene sequence: CDR1 GTSNPN, CDR2 SVGIG (reference sequence). CDR3 length: 16 amino acids. CDR3 sequence: CAWSARRTGEVREAFF. The CDR3 DNA reads as TGTGCCTGGAGTGCCCGTCGGACAGGGGAGGTGAGAGAAGCTTTCTTT.

The chain links TRBV11-3 to TRBJ2-1; D ambiguous. This CDR3 is 11 amino acids long. The V end lost 4 bases, the J end lost 8 bases, and 6 bases lay between the germline ends. Germline values: CDR1 SGHNT, CDR2 YENEEA. Written as DNA, the CDR3 is TGTGCCAGCAGCTCCTCGCATGAGCAGTTCTTC. Translating it yields CASSSSHEQFF.